This entry features one TCR beta chain sequence. This entry belongs to a study of blood T cell repertoires in COVID-19. At the level of the study: Material from acute and convalescent COVID-19 was sourced from the United States, Italy and Spain. T cells, B-cell-depleted T cells, or PBMCs provided the cDNA or gDNA that served as material.

Profiled with immunoSEQ multiplex PCR; TCRdb holds only in-frame clones, not every one. The table includes tens of thousands of clones, 70% to 90% detected once. Sequencing was carried out using peripheral blood. The source is a man aged 60-69 years with acute or convalescent COVID-19.

CDR3 DNA: TGTGCCAGCAAGCCGGGGGACAGGGGCTACGAGCAGTACTTC. Translated: CASKPGDRGYEQYF. This chain connects TRBV11-2 to TRBJ2-7; 10 positions agree with TRBD1. The germline CDR1 and CDR2 sequences are SGHAT and FQNNGV. CDR3 length: 14 residues. Trimming at V came to 7 bases and at J to 3 bases, leaving 6 bases not matched to a gene.